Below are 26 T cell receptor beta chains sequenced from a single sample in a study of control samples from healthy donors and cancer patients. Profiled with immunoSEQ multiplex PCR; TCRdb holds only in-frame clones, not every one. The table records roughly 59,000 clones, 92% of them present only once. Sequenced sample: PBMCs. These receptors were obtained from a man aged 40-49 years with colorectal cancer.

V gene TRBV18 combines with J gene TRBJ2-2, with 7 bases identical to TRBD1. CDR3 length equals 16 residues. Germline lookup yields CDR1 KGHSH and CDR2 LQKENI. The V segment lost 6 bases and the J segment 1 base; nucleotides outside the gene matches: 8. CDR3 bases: TGTGCCAGCTCCGGCCCGGGGACAGTGAACACCGGGGAGCTGTTTTTT. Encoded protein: CASSGPGTVNTGELFF.

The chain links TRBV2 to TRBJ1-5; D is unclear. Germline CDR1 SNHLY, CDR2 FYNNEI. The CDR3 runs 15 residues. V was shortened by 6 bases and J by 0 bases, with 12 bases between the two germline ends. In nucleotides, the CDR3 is TGTGCCAGCAGGGCAGGATTAGTTAGCAATCAGCCCCAGCATTTT. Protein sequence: CASRAGLVSNQPQHF.

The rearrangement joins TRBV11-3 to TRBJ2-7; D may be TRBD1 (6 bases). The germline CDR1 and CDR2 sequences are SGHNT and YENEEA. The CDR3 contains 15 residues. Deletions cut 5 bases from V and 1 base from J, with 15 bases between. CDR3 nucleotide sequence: TGTGCCAGCAGCCCGGGGCAGGGGCTATCCTACGAGCAGTACTTC. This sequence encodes CASSPGQGLSYEQYF.

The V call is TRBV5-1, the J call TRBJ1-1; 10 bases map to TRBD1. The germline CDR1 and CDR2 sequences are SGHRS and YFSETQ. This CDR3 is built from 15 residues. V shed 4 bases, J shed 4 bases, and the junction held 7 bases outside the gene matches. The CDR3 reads CASSVTGTGATEAFF. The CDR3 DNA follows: TGCGCCAGCAGCGTTACCGGGACAGGGGCCACTGAAGCTTTCTTT.

As DNA, the CDR3 is TGTGCCAGCAGCCAAAAGTACGAGCAGTACTTC. Translated, it gives CASSQKYEQYF. The gene calls are TRBV3-1 (or the pseudogene TRBV3-2) and TRBJ2-7; D gene ambiguous. V lost 2 bases and J 4 bases, leaving 3 bases between the germline ends. From germline, CDR1 is LGHDT and CDR2 YNNKEL (reference sequence). The CDR3 is 11 amino acids.

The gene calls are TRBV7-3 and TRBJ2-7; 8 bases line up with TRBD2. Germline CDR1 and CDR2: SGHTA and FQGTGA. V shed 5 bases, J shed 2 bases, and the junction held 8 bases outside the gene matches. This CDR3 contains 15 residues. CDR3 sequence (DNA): TGTGCCAGCAGCGCACTCGCGGGGGGTCCCTACGAGCAGTACTTC. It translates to CASSALAGGPYEQYF.

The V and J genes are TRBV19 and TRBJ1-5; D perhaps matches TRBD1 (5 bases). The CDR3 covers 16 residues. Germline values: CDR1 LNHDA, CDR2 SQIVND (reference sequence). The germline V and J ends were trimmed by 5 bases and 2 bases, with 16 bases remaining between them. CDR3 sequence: CASSPPWGGGNQPQHF. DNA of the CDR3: TGTGCCAGTAGTCCTCCTTGGGGGGGAGGCAATCAGCCCCAGCATTTT.

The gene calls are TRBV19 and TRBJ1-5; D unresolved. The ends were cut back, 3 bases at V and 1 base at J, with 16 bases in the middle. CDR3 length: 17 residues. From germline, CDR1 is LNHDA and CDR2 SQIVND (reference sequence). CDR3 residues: CASSIGRIGPSNQPQHF. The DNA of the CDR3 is TGTGCCAGTAGTATCGGCCGGATCGGGCCGAGCAATCAGCCCCAGCATTTT.

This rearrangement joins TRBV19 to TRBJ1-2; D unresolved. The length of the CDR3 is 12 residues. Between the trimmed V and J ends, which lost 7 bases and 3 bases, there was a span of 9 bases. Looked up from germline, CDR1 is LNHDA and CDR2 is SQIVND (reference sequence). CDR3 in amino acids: CASTIGDYGYTF. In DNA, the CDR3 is TGTGCCAGTACGATTGGGGACTATGGCTACACCTTC.

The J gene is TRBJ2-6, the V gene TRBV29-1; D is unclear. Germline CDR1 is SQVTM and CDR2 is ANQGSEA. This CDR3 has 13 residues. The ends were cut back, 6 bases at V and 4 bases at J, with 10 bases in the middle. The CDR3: CSVTMPGANVLTF. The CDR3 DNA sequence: TGCAGCGTGACAATGCCCGGGGCCAACGTCCTGACTTTC.

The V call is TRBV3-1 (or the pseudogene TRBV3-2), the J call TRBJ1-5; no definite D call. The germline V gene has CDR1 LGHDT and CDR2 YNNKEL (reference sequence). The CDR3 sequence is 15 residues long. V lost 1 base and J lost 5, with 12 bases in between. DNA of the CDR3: TGTGCCAGCAGCCAAGGTGGGCGGGATGATCAGCCCCAGCATTTT. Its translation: CASSQGGRDDQPQHF.

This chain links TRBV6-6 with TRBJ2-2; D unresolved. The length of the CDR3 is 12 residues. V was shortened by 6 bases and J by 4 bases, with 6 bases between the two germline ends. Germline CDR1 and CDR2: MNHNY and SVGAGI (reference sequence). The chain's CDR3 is CASSLPTGELFF. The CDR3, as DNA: TGTGCCAGCAGCCTACCCACCGGGGAGCTGTTTTTT.

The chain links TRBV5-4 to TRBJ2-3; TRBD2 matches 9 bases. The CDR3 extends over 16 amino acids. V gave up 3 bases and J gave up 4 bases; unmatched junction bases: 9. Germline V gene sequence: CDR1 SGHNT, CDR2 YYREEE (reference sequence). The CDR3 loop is CASSSARRTSADTQYF. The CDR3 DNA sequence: TGTGCCAGCAGCTCGGCGCGGAGGACTAGCGCAGATACGCAGTATTTT. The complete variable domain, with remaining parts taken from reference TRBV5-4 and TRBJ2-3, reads ETGVTQSPTHLIKTRGQQVTLRCSSQSGHNTVSWYQQALGQGPQFIFQYYREEENGRGNFPPRFSGLQFPNYSSELNVNALELDDSALYLCASSSARRTSADTQYFGPGTRLTVL.

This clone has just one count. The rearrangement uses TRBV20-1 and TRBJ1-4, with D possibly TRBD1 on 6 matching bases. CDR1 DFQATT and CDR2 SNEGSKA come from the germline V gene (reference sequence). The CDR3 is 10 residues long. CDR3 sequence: CGGGNEKLFF. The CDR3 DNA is TGCGGGGGGGGCAATGAAAAACTGTTTTTT.

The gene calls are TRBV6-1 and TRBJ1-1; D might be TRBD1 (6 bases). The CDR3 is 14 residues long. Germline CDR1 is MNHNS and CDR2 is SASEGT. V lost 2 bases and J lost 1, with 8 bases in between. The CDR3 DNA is TGTGCCAGCAGTGAATGGGGGGCGAACACTGAAGCTTTCTTT. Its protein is CASSEWGANTEAFF.

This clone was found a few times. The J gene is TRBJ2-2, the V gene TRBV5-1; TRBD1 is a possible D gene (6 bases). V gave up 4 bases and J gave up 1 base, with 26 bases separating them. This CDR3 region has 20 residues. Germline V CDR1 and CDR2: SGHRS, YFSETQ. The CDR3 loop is CASSPRSGTLPFENTGELFF. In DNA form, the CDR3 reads TGCGCCAGCAGCCCAAGATCCGGGACACTCCCTTTCGAGAACACCGGGGAGCTGTTTTTT.

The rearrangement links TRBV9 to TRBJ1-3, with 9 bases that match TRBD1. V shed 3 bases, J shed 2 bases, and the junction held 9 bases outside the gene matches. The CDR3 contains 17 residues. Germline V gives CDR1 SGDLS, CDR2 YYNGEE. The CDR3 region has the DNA TGTGCCAGCAGCGCCGGACAGGGGACGTATACTGGAAACACCATATATTTT. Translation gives CASSAGQGTYTGNTIYF.

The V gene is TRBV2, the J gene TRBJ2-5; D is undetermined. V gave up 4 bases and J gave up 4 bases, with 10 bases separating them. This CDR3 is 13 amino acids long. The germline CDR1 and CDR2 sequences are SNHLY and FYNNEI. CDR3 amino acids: CASSGKNVETQYF. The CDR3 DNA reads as TGTGCCAGCAGTGGTAAGAACGTAGAGACCCAGTACTTC.

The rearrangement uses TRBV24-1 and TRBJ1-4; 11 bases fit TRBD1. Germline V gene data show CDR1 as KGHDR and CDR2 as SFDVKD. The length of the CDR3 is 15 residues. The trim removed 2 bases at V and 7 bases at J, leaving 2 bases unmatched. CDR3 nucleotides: TGTGCCACCAGTGATTCAGGGACAGGGGGTGAAAAACTGTTTTTT. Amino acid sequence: CATSDSGTGGEKLFF.

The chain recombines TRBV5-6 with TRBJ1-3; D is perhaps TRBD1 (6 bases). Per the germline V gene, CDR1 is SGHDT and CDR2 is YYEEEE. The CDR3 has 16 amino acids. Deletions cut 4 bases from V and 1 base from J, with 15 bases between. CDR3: CASSRLRGTSGNTIYF. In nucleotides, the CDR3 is TGTGCCAGCAGCCGTCTACGAGGGACATCTGGAAACACCATATATTTT.

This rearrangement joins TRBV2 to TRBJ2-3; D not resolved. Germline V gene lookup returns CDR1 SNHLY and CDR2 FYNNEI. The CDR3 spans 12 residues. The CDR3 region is CASKRVTDTQYF. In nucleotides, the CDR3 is TGTGCTTCGAAAAGGGTTACAGATACGCAGTATTTT.

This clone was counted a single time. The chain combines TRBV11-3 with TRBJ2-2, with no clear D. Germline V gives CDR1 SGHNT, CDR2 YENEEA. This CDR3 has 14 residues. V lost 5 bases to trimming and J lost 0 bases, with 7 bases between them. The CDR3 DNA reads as TGTGCCAGCAGCCTTCTTACGAACACCGGGGAGCTGTTTTTT. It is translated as CASSLLTNTGELFF.

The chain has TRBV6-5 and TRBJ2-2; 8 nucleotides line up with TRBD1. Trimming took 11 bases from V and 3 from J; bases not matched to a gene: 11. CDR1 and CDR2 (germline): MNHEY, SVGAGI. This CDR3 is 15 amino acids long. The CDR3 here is CASRPGTGHTGELFF. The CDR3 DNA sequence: TGTGCCTCCCGCCCCGGGACAGGACACACCGGGGAGCTGTTTTTT.

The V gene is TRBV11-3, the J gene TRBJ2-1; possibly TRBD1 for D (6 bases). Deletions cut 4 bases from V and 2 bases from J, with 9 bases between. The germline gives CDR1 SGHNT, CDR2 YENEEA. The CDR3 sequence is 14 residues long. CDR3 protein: CASSSDRTYNEQFF. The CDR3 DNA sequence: TGTGCCAGCAGCTCAGACAGGACCTACAATGAGCAGTTCTTC.

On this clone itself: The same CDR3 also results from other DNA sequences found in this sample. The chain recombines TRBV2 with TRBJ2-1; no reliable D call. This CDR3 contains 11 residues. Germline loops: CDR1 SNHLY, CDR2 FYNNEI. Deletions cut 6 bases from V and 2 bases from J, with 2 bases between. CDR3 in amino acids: CASSPYNEQFF. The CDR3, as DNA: TGTGCCAGCAGCCCCTACAATGAGCAGTTCTTC. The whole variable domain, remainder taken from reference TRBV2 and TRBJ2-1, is EPEVTQTPSHQVTQMGQEVILRCVPISNHLYFYWYRQILGQKVEFLVSFYNNEISEKSEIFDDQFSVERPDGSNFTLKIRSTKLEDSAMYFCASSPYNEQFFGPGTRLTVL.

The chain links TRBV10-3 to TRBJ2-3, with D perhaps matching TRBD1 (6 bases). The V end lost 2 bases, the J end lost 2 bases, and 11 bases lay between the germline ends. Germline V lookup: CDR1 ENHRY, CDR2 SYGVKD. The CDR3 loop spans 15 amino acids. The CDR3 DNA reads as TGTGCCATCAGTGAGGGTGGGGGCCTCACAGATACGCAGTATTTT. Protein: CAISEGGGLTDTQYF.